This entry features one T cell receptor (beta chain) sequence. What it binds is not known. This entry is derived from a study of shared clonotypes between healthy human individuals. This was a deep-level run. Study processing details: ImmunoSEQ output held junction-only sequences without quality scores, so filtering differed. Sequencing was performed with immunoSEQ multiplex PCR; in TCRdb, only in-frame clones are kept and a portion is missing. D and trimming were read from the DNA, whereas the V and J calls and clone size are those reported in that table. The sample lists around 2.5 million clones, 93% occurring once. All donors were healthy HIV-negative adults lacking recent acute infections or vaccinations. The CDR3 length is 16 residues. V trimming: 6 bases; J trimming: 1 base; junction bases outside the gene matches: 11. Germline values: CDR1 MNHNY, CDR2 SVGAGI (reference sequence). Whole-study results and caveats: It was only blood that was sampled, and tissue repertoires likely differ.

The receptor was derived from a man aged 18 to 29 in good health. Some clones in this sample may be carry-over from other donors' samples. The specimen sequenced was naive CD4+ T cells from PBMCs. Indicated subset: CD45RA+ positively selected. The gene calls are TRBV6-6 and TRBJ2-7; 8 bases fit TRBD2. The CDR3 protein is CASSQPGGRKSYEQYF. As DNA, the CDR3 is TGTGCCAGCAGCCAACCGGGAGGGCGTAAGTCCTACGAGCAGTACTTC.